This T cell receptor (beta chain) derives from a study of cytomegalovirus exposure and HLA in healthy donors. Overall study results and limits: Reports credit the classifier with highly specific, highly sensitive diagnosis of cytomegalovirus status. Most TCR sequences were rare, but some public TCRs occurred in many donors.

Libraries were prepared by immunoSEQ multiplex PCR; TCRdb keeps only in-frame clonotypes and omits some of them. The table shows about 250,000 clones, with roughly 87% occurring only once. On this clone itself: Its antigen is unknown.

The sample comprised PBMCs. The sequence derives from a man aged 18 to 35 in good health and CMV-seropositive.

Here the CDR3 reads CASSLVETGNEQFF. The DNA for the CDR3 is TGTGCCAGCAGCTTGGTCGAGACAGGCAATGAGCAGTTCTTC. The V gene is TRBV5-4, the J gene TRBJ2-1; D possibly corresponds to TRBD1 (6 bases). The germline gives CDR1 SGHNT, CDR2 YYREEE (reference sequence). There are 14 residues in the CDR3. Deletions cut 0 bases from V and 6 bases from J, with 10 bases between.